The 18 T cell receptor beta chains reported below all come from one sample, sequenced in a study of T cells in Graves' hyperthyroidism and ophthalmopathy. Researchers took RNA transcripts and amplified the TCR beta CDR3 regions from them. When the TCR CDR3 underwent first-round RT-PCR, the HTBI primer set was used. Each CDR3 protein is one row after TCRdb ran MiXCR on the multiplex PCR reads. The sample contains approximately 500,000 distinct CDR3 sequences, 46% of which appear only once. The sequenced material came from peripheral blood or thyroid tissue (not recorded which). The receptors here all came from a woman between 18 and 30 years old with Graves' hyperthyroidism.

This rearrangement joins TRBV27 to TRBJ2-7; 11 bases align to TRBD1. The CDR3 spans 13 residues. Losses at the gene ends were 6 bases for V and 7 bases for J; bases not matched to a gene: 5. Germline V CDR1 and CDR2: MNHEY, SMNVEV (reference sequence). The CDR3 DNA reads TGTGCCAGCAGAGGGACAGGGGGAAGAGAGCAGTACTTC. Translated, it gives CASRGTGGREQYF.

In this sample, this clonotype turned up many times. V gene TRBV20-1 combines with J gene TRBJ1-2; TRBD1 matches at 11 bases. J lost 5 bases, V lost 2 bases, and 4 bases had no gene match. The CDR3 contains 14 residues. Germline CDR1 and CDR2: DFQATT and SNEGSKA (reference sequence). The chain's CDR3 is CSARPGTGGYGYTF. In DNA, the CDR3 is TGCAGTGCTAGACCCGGGACAGGGGGTTATGGCTACACCTTC.

A single count supports this clonotype. This chain connects TRBV20-1 to TRBJ2-5; 9 bases line up with TRBD2. Germline V lookup: CDR1 DFQATT, CDR2 SNEGSKA (reference sequence). The CDR3 sequence is 15 residues long. With 6 bases clipped from V and 4 bases from J, the junction kept 12 bases outside the gene matches. CDR3: CSASSLSGRGETQYF. In DNA form, the CDR3 reads TGCAGTGCCAGCAGCCTTAGCGGGAGAGGAGAGACCCAGTACTTC.

V and J are TRBV7-2 and TRBJ2-3; TRBD2 aligns across 13 bases. Germline trimming cut 3 bases from V and 3 bases from J; bases unmatched to any gene: 6. This CDR3 has 17 amino acids. The germline V gene encodes CDR1 SGHTA and CDR2 FQGNSA. CDR3 nucleotides: TGTGCCAGCAGCTTTGGACTAGCGGGAGTTCAGACAGATACGCAGTATTTT. Translating it yields CASSFGLAGVQTDTQYF.

Ten or more counts support this clonotype. The chain joins TRBV15 to TRBJ2-7, with D perhaps matching TRBD1 or TRBD2 (5 bases each). In germline, CDR1 is LNHNV, CDR2 YYDKDF (reference sequence). This CDR3 is 12 amino acids long. Trimming pared 8 bases from V and 6 bases from J, leaving 14 bases between. Here the CDR3 DNA reads TGTGCCACCGAGGGACCCCGTGGCGAGCAGTACTTC. It codes for CATEGPRGEQYF.

The V call is TRBV25-1, the J call TRBJ2-7; 7 bases align to TRBD1. CDR1 is MGHDK, CDR2 SYGVNS, per germline. The CDR3 length is 15 residues. V gave up 4 bases and J gave up 0 bases; unmatched junction bases: 6. Here the CDR3 DNA reads TGTGCCAGCAGTGGGTCCAACAGGGGCTCCTACGAGCAGTACTTC. Translating gives CASSGSNRGSYEQYF.

In this sample, this clonotype turned up many times. The chain employs TRBV11-2 and TRBJ2-7; TRBD2 might be the D (5 bases). Germline CDR1 and CDR2: SGHAT and FQNNGV. V was pared by 0 bases and J by 3 bases, with 12 bases between. The CDR3 consists of 15 residues. CDR3 nucleotides: TGTGCCAGCAGCTTAGACCCGGCTAGCTTCTACGAGCAGTACTTC. It is translated as CASSLDPASFYEQYF. The full variable domain, rest sourced from reference TRBV11-2 and TRBJ2-7, is EAGVAQSPRYKIIEKRQSVAFWCNPISGHATLYWYQQILGQGPKLLIQFQNNGVVDDSQLPKDRFSAERLKGVDSTLKIQPAKLEDSAVYLCASSLDPASFYEQYFGPGTRLTVT.

This sequence joins TRBV13 and TRBJ1-2; D gene ambiguous. Germline V gene data show CDR1 as PRHDT and CDR2 as FYEKMQ (reference sequence). This CDR3 is 16 amino acids long. The V end was cut by 5 bases, the J end by 5 bases, with 21 bases between. CDR3 region: CASSMTGSSPYYGYTF. As DNA, the CDR3 is TGTGCCAGCAGCATGACCGGGAGCTCCCCGTATTATGGCTACACCTTC.

This clonotype was observed many times. This chain uses TRBV20-1 with TRBJ2-7; 13 bases line up with TRBD2. The V segment lost 5 bases and the J segment 4 bases; nucleotides outside the gene matches: 5. In germline, CDR1 is DFQATT, CDR2 SNEGSKA (reference sequence). The CDR3 consists of 14 residues. The CDR3, as DNA: TGCAGTGCTCGGACTAGCGGGAGTAATTACGAGCAGTACTTC. It is translated as CSARTSGSNYEQYF.

The J gene is TRBJ1-2, the V gene TRBV7-9; 7 bases are a match to TRBD1. Trimming took 5 bases from V and 8 from J; bases not matched to a gene: 11. Germline CDR1 SEHNR, CDR2 FQNEAQ (reference sequence). This CDR3 region has 14 residues. CDR3 sequence reads: CASSDPGGTRGYTF. In nucleotides, the CDR3 is TGTGCCAGCAGCGACCCAGGGGGTACAAGGGGCTACACCTTC.

V is TRBV20-1 and J is TRBJ1-5, with no clear D. The germline gives CDR1 DFQATT, CDR2 SNEGSKA (reference sequence). Deletions cut 4 bases from V and 2 bases from J, with 9 bases between. This CDR3 has 13 residues. CDR3 sequence: CSATTSGNQPQHF. CDR3 sequence (DNA): TGCAGTGCTACCACAAGTGGCAATCAGCCCCAGCATTTT.

This chain links TRBV7-6 with TRBJ1-1, with a possible D match to TRBD1 (6 bases). V was pared by 2 bases and J by 6 bases, with 13 bases between. The CDR3 is made up of 14 amino acids. From germline, CDR1 is SGHVS and CDR2 FNYEAQ. CDR3 bases: TGTGCCAGCAGCTTAAGGTCAGGGGCGGCTGAAGCTTTCTTT. It yields the protein CASSLRSGAAEAFF.

Many counts were recorded for this clonotype. The V call is TRBV7-9, the J call TRBJ2-5, with D tentatively TRBD2 (6 bases). The CDR3 covers 14 residues. Germline V gene data show CDR1 as SEHNR and CDR2 as FQNEAQ (reference sequence). The V and J ends lost 5 bases and 1 base respectively, with 11 bases between them. The CDR3 is CASSERAVQETQYF. The CDR3 DNA reads as TGTGCCAGCAGCGAGCGGGCCGTCCAAGAGACCCAGTACTTC.

The table lists this clonotype with a few counts. The J gene is TRBJ1-6, the V gene TRBV6-5; 9 nucleotides match TRBD1. There are 17 residues in the CDR3. The V segment lost 6 bases and the J segment 2 bases; nucleotides outside the gene matches: 8. Germline CDR1 and CDR2: MNHEY and SVGAGI. CDR3 sequence reads: CASRVGQGSAYNSPLHF. The DNA for the CDR3 is TGTGCCAGCAGGGTGGGACAGGGTAGCGCCTATAATTCACCCCTCCACTTT.

On this clonotype: The conserved phenylalanine or tryptophan normally closing the CDR3 is absent here, so this likely arose from a read error. The DNA is left out, because the CDR3 cannot be placed on it with certainty; the CDR3 is given as TCRdb lists it. The chain recombines TRBV5-1 with TRBJ2-7. Germline V gene lookup returns CDR1 SGHRS and CDR2 YFSETQ. 8 amino acids form the CDR3, both terminal residues included. CDR3 sequence reads: CASSLGLR.

This chain uses TRBV2 with TRBJ2-7; 8 bases are shared with TRBD2. The CDR3 contains 13 residues. The germline gives CDR1 SNHLY, CDR2 FYNNEI. The trim removed 9 bases at V and 7 bases at J, leaving 11 bases unmatched. DNA of the CDR3: TGTGCCAGAGAGCGGGAGCGGTACAATGAGCAGTACTTC. It is translated as CARERERYNEQYF. The full variable domain, its missing parts supplied by reference TRBV2 and TRBJ2-7, is EPEVTQTPSHQVTQMGQEVILRCVPISNHLYFYWYRQILGQKVEFLVSFYNNEISEKSEIFDDQFSVERPDGSNFTLKIRSTKLEDSAMYFCARERERYNEQYFGPGTRLTVT.

This clonotype was picked up many times. J is TRBJ2-5 and V is TRBV7-3; the D gene is possibly TRBD1 (6 bases). The CDR3 spans 15 residues. Germline V lookup: CDR1 SGHTA, CDR2 FQGTGA. The V gene lost 2 bases and the J gene lost 5 bases, with 15 bases spanning the gap. CDR3 sequence reads: CASSLSPGQGETQYF. The CDR3 nucleotides are TGTGCCAGCAGCTTATCGCCGGGGCAGGGGGAGACCCAGTACTTC.

In regard to this clonotype: Sequence at one end of the junction differs from germline and may be a read error. The V gene is TRBV24-1, the J gene TRBJ1-5, with TRBD1 as a possible D gene (5 bases). This CDR3 contains 14 residues. The germline V gene encodes CDR1 KGHDR and CDR2 SFDVKD. This CDR3 is CAASSARADQPQHF. For the CDR3, the DNA is TGTGCCGCCAGTAGTGCCAGGGCCGATCAGCCCCAGCATTTT.